A few counts support the clone carrying this T cell receptor (beta chain). Its matching antigen is unknown. This sample was taken from a study of beta chain features in type 1 diabetes. Findings of the study overall: TCRB CDR3 length was moderately but significantly reduced in all four CD4+ subsets of Type 1 diabetes patients. Type 1 diabetes patients had VDJ junctions that carried fewer insertions and more deletions.

The isolated RNA, all of it, was reverse transcribed, so expressed TCRB transcripts were what got sequenced. Some clones are missing from TCRdb's copy, which holds only in-frame ones; the method was immunoSEQ multiplex PCR. The table records approximately 43,000 clones, 65% to 80% of them present only once. The V end lost 1 base, the J end lost 2 bases, and 11 bases lay between the germline ends. The CDR3 contains 15 residues. The V gene's germline CDR1 is MGHRA and CDR2 YSYEKL. The rearrangement uses TRBV4-1 and TRBJ2-5; perhaps TRBD2 as D (6 bases). This receptor was identified in a young man with type 1 diabetes. Some clones in this sample may be carry-over from other donors' samples. The source material was Tregs from blood. CDR3 sequence: CASSQGAGRQETQYF. For the CDR3, the DNA is TGCGCCAGCAGCCAAGGGGCGGGAAGACAAGAGACCCAGTACTTC.